Listed below are T cell receptor beta chains from one sample, sequenced in a study of T cell clones after liver transplantation. Generated by immunoSEQ multiplex PCR, the TCRdb table keeps only in-frame clones and is missing some. This sample has around 60,000 clones, with 70% to 80% found just once. The material was CD4+ T cells from blood, obtained before liver transplant. All receptors come from a human donor who received a liver transplant. The CDR3 runs from the conserved cysteine through the conserved F or W. The D gene is left open where the match is weak. Some rows mark clone size as missing; the rest say once, few, many or name a class of expanded clone.

CDR3aa: CASSPLKRTGTYEQYF
abundance: .
d_gene: TRBD1
j_gene: TRBJ2-7
v_gene: TRBV11-2

CDR3aa: CAWSVRSPVTF
abundance: .
d_gene: .
j_gene: TRBJ1-2
v_gene: TRBV30

CDR3aa: CASSVGVGDTTYSNQPQHF
abundance: .
d_gene: .
j_gene: TRBJ1-5
v_gene: TRBV2

CDR3aa: CASSHRLAGSDTGELFF
abundance: .
d_gene: TRBD2
j_gene: TRBJ2-2
v_gene: TRBV28

CDR3aa: CASSSGQVGNSPLHF
abundance: few
d_gene: TRBD1
j_gene: TRBJ1-6
v_gene: TRBV28

CDR3aa: CASGDRGNYGYTF
abundance: .
d_gene: TRBD1
j_gene: TRBJ1-2
v_gene: TRBV7-9

CDR3aa: CATTTGFGQFF
abundance: .
d_gene: .
j_gene: TRBJ2-1
v_gene: TRBV19

CDR3aa: CASSKPRQGSNEQFF
abundance: .
d_gene: TRBD1
j_gene: TRBJ2-1
v_gene: TRBV7-3

CDR3aa: CAWSSGANVLTF
abundance: .
d_gene: .
j_gene: TRBJ2-6
v_gene: TRBV30

CDR3aa: CASNRGIGELFF
abundance: .
d_gene: TRBD1
j_gene: TRBJ2-2
v_gene: TRBV6-5

CDR3aa: CASSYQSRSGNTIYF
abundance: few
d_gene: .
j_gene: TRBJ1-3
v_gene: TRBV11-2

CDR3aa: CASSLAGRGFGYTF
abundance: .
d_gene: TRBD1
j_gene: TRBJ1-2
v_gene: TRBV28

CDR3aa: CSADYGVTRADTQYF
abundance: few
d_gene: .
j_gene: TRBJ2-3
v_gene: TRBV29-1

CDR3aa: CATSREQANGYTF
abundance: .
d_gene: .
j_gene: TRBJ1-2
v_gene: TRBV15

CDR3aa: CASSSRTGQDEQFF
abundance: .
d_gene: TRBD1
j_gene: TRBJ2-1
v_gene: TRBV28

CDR3aa: CSVEGRRTEAFF
abundance: .
d_gene: .
j_gene: TRBJ1-1
v_gene: TRBV29-1

CDR3aa: CASSQRQSYNSPLHF
abundance: few
d_gene: .
j_gene: TRBJ1-6
v_gene: TRBV6-5

CDR3aa: CASSLEGLSGNTIYF
abundance: .
d_gene: .
j_gene: TRBJ1-3
v_gene: TRBV5-1

CDR3aa: CAVQGERTGELFF
abundance: few
d_gene: TRBD1
j_gene: TRBJ2-2
v_gene: TRBV27

CDR3aa: CASSISSATNGYTF
abundance: few
d_gene: .
j_gene: TRBJ1-2
v_gene: TRBV19

CDR3aa: CASSQLGQRGADTQYF
abundance: .
d_gene: TRBD1
j_gene: TRBJ2-3
v_gene: TRBV4-2

CDR3aa: CASSRRGDRGSPLHF
abundance: few
d_gene: TRBD1
j_gene: TRBJ1-6
v_gene: TRBV6-5

CDR3aa: CASSGAVGGGNTIYF
abundance: .
d_gene: .
j_gene: TRBJ1-3
v_gene: TRBV2

CDR3aa: CASGGTGIVSEQFF
abundance: .
d_gene: .
j_gene: TRBJ2-1
v_gene: TRBV7-3

CDR3aa: CAWSLRTGNTDTQYF
abundance: .
d_gene: TRBD1
j_gene: TRBJ2-3
v_gene: TRBV30

CDR3aa: CASPGKGEAFF
abundance: .
d_gene: .
j_gene: TRBJ1-1
v_gene: TRBV28

CDR3aa: CASTSPTGPSEKLFF
abundance: .
d_gene: .
j_gene: TRBJ1-4
v_gene: TRBV28

CDR3aa: CASSVALTAPMEKLFF
abundance: .
d_gene: .
j_gene: TRBJ1-4
v_gene: TRBV9

CDR3aa: CASGPTGTGESNGYTF
abundance: .
d_gene: TRBD1
j_gene: TRBJ1-2
v_gene: TRBV28

CDR3aa: CASSLDRGPRTPLHF
abundance: .
d_gene: .
j_gene: TRBJ1-6
v_gene: TRBV7-2